Shown below are 5 T cell receptor beta chains from a single sample sequenced in a study of CD8 T cells in Susac syndrome. Reverse transcription used roughly 0.45 to 1 ug RNA and random hexamers. TCRdb passed the immunoSEQ multiplex PCR reads through MiXCR, listing each CDR3 protein once. The sample lists around 170,000 distinct CDR3 sequences; 94% were seen once. Sequencing was performed on CD4+ T cells from PBMCs. These receptor sequences come from a human donor with Susac syndrome.

This chain links TRBV12-3 or TRBV12-4 with TRBJ2-5; D remains ambiguous. V was cut by 1 base and J by 2 bases, with 8 bases left in between. The CDR3 spans 14 residues. The CDR3 DNA reads TGTGCCAGCAGTTTAGTCGCGGTGCAAGAGACCCAGTACTTC. As protein: CASSLVAVQETQYF.

CDR3 protein: CASSLALGNIQYF. The CDR3 DNA sequence: TGTGCCAGCAGCTTAGCGCTGGGAAACATTCAGTACTTC. The chain is built from TRBV7-8 and TRBJ2-4; no reliable D call. The germline V gene has CDR1 SGHVS and CDR2 FQNEAQ. CDR3 length: 13 residues. V was trimmed by 0 bases and J by 6 bases, leaving 6 bases between them. Full variable domain (missing parts from reference TRBV7-8 and TRBJ2-4): GAGVSQSPRYKVAKRGQDVALRCDPISGHVSLFWYQQALGQGPEFLTYFQNEAQLDKSGLPSDRFFAERPEGSVSTLKIQRTQQEDSAVYLCASSLALGNIQYFGAGTRLSVL.

This clonotype was seen more than once but under ten times. The chain carries TRBV6-1 and TRBJ2-7, with TRBD1 identical over 7 bases. In germline, CDR1 is MNHNS, CDR2 SASEGT. Trimming at V came to 6 bases and at J to 0 bases, leaving 5 bases not matched to a gene. The CDR3 contains 14 residues. This chain's CDR3 is CASRDGQVSYEQYF. The DNA of the CDR3 is TGTGCCAGCAGGGACGGACAGGTCTCCTACGAGCAGTACTTC.

This clonotype was observed a few times. The chain joins TRBV7-3 to TRBJ2-3; D not resolved. The CDR3 length is 14 residues. Germline CDR1 reads SGHTA; CDR2 reads FQGTGA. The V end lost 1 base, the J end lost 0 bases, and 5 bases lay between the germline ends. CDR3 region: CASSLMESTDTQYF. The CDR3 DNA reads as TGTGCCAGCAGCTTAATGGAAAGCACAGATACGCAGTATTTT.

The CDR3 sequence: CASSRGGVETQYF. The CDR3 bases are TGCGCCAGCAGCCGGGGAGGAGTGGAGACCCAGTACTTC. The rearrangement links TRBV5-1 to TRBJ2-5, with D maybe TRBD2 (6 bases). There are 13 residues in the CDR3. Germline assignment: CDR1 SGHRS and CDR2 YFSETQ. V was shortened by 4 bases and J by 5 bases, with 12 bases between the two germline ends.